Shown below are 3 T cell receptor beta chains from a single sample sequenced in a study of OX40 agonist ivuxolimab in advanced cancers. Sequencing used immunoSEQ multiplex PCR; TCRdb keeps in-frame clones, though not all of them. Here the sample spans around 24,000 clones, around 83% being singletons. The specimen was CD4+ or CD8+ T cells sorted from blood, collected in a trial of the OX40 agonist ivuxolimab. Receptor source: an adult with an advanced solid tumor such as melanoma, head and neck, liver or kidney cancer.

V usage is TRBV2 and J usage is TRBJ2-7; 7 bases fit TRBD1. The V segment lost 3 bases and the J segment 2 bases; nucleotides outside the gene matches: 4. The CDR3 spans 14 residues. Germline CDR1 SNHLY, CDR2 FYNNEI. The CDR3 loop is CASSDWTGTYEQYF. CDR3 sequence (DNA): TGTGCCAGCAGTGACTGGACAGGAACCTACGAGCAGTACTTC.

The chain uses TRBV7-2 and TRBJ2-5; TRBD1 is a possible D gene (6 bases). Germline values: CDR1 SGHTA, CDR2 FQGNSA. The CDR3 is 13 amino acids. Trimming took off 8 bases at V and 2 bases at J, with 12 bases between the two ends. This chain's CDR3 is CASHQGGQETQYF. DNA of the CDR3: TGTGCCAGCCACCAAGGGGGTCAAGAGACCCAGTACTTC.

This clone was counted once. This sequence joins TRBV7-3 and TRBJ1-1; 9 bases line up with TRBD1. Germline assignment: CDR1 SGHTA and CDR2 FQGTGA. The CDR3 loop spans 14 amino acids. After removal of 5 bases from V and 5 bases from J, the junction contained 6 bases not matched to a gene. CDR3 sequence (DNA): TGTGCCAGCAGCCATACAGGGGGCATGACTGAAGCTTTCTTT. Translated: CASSHTGGMTEAFF.